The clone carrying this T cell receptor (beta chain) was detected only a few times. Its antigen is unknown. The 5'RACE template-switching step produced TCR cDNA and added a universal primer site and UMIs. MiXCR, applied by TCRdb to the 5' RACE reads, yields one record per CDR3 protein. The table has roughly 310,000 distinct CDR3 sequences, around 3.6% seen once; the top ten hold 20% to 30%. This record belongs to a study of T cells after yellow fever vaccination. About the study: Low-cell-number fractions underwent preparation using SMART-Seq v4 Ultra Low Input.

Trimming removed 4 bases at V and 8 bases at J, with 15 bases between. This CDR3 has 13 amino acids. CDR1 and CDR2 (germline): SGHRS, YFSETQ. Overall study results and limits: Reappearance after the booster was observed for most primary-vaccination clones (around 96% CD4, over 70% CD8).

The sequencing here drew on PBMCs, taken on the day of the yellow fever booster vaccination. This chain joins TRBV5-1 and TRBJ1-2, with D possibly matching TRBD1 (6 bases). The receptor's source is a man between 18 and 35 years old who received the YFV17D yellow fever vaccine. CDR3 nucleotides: TGCGCCAGCAGCCCACAGGGACTTGGGGGCTACACCTTC. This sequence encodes CASSPQGLGGYTF.